Listed below are T cell receptor beta chains from one sample, sequenced in a study of Ad26.COV2.S vaccination and SARS-CoV-2 variants. Profiling relied on immunoSEQ multiplex PCR, and the TCRdb table lists in-frame clones only, not all of them. Of some 410,000 clones in the sample, around 93% are singletons; the top ten hold about 1.7%. The sample here was peripheral blood, taken in a trial of Ad26.COV2.S vaccine versus placebo. The receptors derive from a person between 18 and 65 years old who received the Ad26.COV2.S COVID-19 vaccine or a placebo. Both conserved end residues are part of each CDR3. The D gene is left open where the match is weak. Clone sizes are given selectively: once, few, many, or a class where the clone is expanded.

CDR3nt: TGTGCCAGCAGCCGAAGGGCCTCCATTAACAATGAGCAGTTCTTC
CDR3aa: CASSRRASINNEQFF
j_gene: TRBJ2-1
v_gene: TRBV5-4
d_gene: .
abundance: .

CDR3nt: TGCGCCAGCAGCCCGGGAGGGACAGGGGGCGAGGGAGATACGCAGTATTTT
CDR3aa: CASSPGGTGGEGDTQYF
j_gene: TRBJ2-3
v_gene: TRBV5-1
d_gene: TRBD1
abundance: .

CDR3nt: TGTGCCAGCTCGCGGACAGCTTTTAATAGGAACACCGGGGAGCTGTTTTTT
CDR3aa: CASSRTAFNRNTGELFF
j_gene: TRBJ2-2
v_gene: TRBV18
d_gene: .
abundance: .

CDR3nt: TGTGCCAGCAGTTACGACGGGGGCTCGTCTGAAGCTTTCTTT
CDR3aa: CASSYDGGSSEAFF
j_gene: TRBJ1-1
v_gene: TRBV6-2/TRBV6-3
d_gene: .
abundance: .

CDR3nt: TGTGCCAGCAGTTACTTGAACAGACCTTACGAGCAGTACTTC
CDR3aa: CASSYLNRPYEQYF
j_gene: TRBJ2-7
v_gene: TRBV6-2/TRBV6-3
d_gene: .
abundance: .

CDR3nt: TGTGCCAGCAGCCAAAGGGGAGGGGTATATGGCTACACCTTC
CDR3aa: CASSQRGGVYGYTF
j_gene: TRBJ1-2
v_gene: TRBV9
d_gene: .
abundance: .

CDR3nt: TGTGCCAGCAGCACCCGGGGGGATAGCGCACCTCGAGAGCAGTACTTC
CDR3aa: CASSTRGDSAPREQYF
j_gene: TRBJ2-7
v_gene: TRBV9
d_gene: TRBD2
abundance: .

CDR3nt: TGTGCCAGCAGCAAAGGGGAACAGGGAGGGGAGGATCAGCCCCAGCATTTT
CDR3aa: CASSKGEQGGEDQPQHF
j_gene: TRBJ1-5
v_gene: TRBV21-1
d_gene: .
abundance: .

CDR3nt: TGTGCCTGGAGGGCAGACAGGGACACTGAAGCTTTCTTT
CDR3aa: CAWRADRDTEAFF
j_gene: TRBJ1-1
v_gene: TRBV30
d_gene: TRBD1
abundance: .

CDR3nt: TGTGCCAGCAGCTTAGGGACGGACAGTCAAGGGCGGGAGACCCAGTACTTC
CDR3aa: CASSLGTDSQGRETQYF
j_gene: TRBJ2-5
v_gene: TRBV7-9
d_gene: .
abundance: .

CDR3nt: TGTGCCAGCAGTTTATCCCCCGGCGGGACCTACAATGAGCAGTTCTTC
CDR3aa: CASSLSPGGTYNEQFF
j_gene: TRBJ2-1
v_gene: TRBV27
d_gene: .
abundance: .

CDR3nt: TGTGCCAGCAGCGGGAGAAGGGGGGCCGCCGTCTACGAGCAGTACTTC
CDR3aa: CASSGRRGAAVYEQYF
j_gene: TRBJ2-7
v_gene: TRBV5-4
d_gene: .
abundance: .

CDR3nt: TGTGCCATCAGTGAGGGGGACGTGTCCACAGGAGGCTACACCTTC
CDR3aa: CAISEGDVSTGGYTF
j_gene: TRBJ1-2
v_gene: TRBV10-3
d_gene: .
abundance: once

CDR3nt: TGTGCCAGCAGCGAGCCGGGACCCCTATTATATGGCTACACCTTC
CDR3aa: CASSEPGPLLYGYTF
j_gene: TRBJ1-2
v_gene: TRBV5-6
d_gene: .
abundance: .

CDR3nt: TGTGCCAGCAACCCGGGACACGCCGATCAGCCCCAGCATTTT
CDR3aa: CASNPGHADQPQHF
j_gene: TRBJ1-5
v_gene: TRBV6-2/TRBV6-3
d_gene: .
abundance: few

CDR3nt: TGTGCCAGCAGTTACTCGGTTCGGGGATACAATGAGCAGTTCTTC
CDR3aa: CASSYSVRGYNEQFF
j_gene: TRBJ2-1
v_gene: TRBV6-5
d_gene: .
abundance: .

CDR3nt: TGTGCCAGTCGACCCGCGCTGGTTAGCAATCAGCCCCAGCATTTT
CDR3aa: CASRPALVSNQPQHF
j_gene: TRBJ1-5
v_gene: TRBV19
d_gene: .
abundance: .

CDR3nt: TGTGCCAGCACCCCGGGACTAGTTATCTACGAGCAGTACTTC
CDR3aa: CASTPGLVIYEQYF
j_gene: TRBJ2-7
v_gene: TRBV7-8
d_gene: TRBD2
abundance: .

CDR3nt: TGTGCCACCAGCAGAGATTCGGGGAGACTTAATGAAAAACTGTTTTTT
CDR3aa: CATSRDSGRLNEKLFF
j_gene: TRBJ1-4
v_gene: TRBV15
d_gene: .
abundance: .

CDR3nt: TGCGCCAGCAGCTACGATCGGGGGGTCCAAGAGACCCAGTACTTC
CDR3aa: CASSYDRGVQETQYF
j_gene: TRBJ2-5
v_gene: TRBV5-1
d_gene: TRBD2
abundance: .

CDR3nt: TGTGCCAGTAGTATGCACGGGGGCGCTTACAATGAGCAGTTCTTC
CDR3aa: CASSMHGGAYNEQFF
j_gene: TRBJ2-1
v_gene: TRBV19
d_gene: .
abundance: .

CDR3nt: TGTGCCAGCAGCAATCCCTACAGGGAAACTAATGAAAAACTGTTTTTT
CDR3aa: CASSNPYRETNEKLFF
j_gene: TRBJ1-4
v_gene: TRBV7-9
d_gene: .
abundance: .

CDR3nt: TGTGCCAGCAGCCTCCGACAGAGCCTGGTGGGCATTCAGTACTTC
CDR3aa: CASSLRQSLVGIQYF
j_gene: TRBJ2-4
v_gene: TRBV6-5
d_gene: .
abundance: .

CDR3nt: TGCAGCGTTGACGCCGGAACCTCCTACGAGCAGTACTTC
CDR3aa: CSVDAGTSYEQYF
j_gene: TRBJ2-7
v_gene: TRBV29-1
d_gene: .
abundance: .

CDR3nt: TGTGCCAGCAGCTGGGCGAACAAAGAGACCCAGTACTTC
CDR3aa: CASSWANKETQYF
j_gene: TRBJ2-5
v_gene: TRBV3-1/TRBV3-2
d_gene: .
abundance: .

CDR3nt: TGTGCCAGCAGCTTAGTGGTAGGGAGGGAAGCTTTCTTT
CDR3aa: CASSLVVGREAFF
j_gene: TRBJ1-1
v_gene: TRBV7-2
d_gene: .
abundance: .

CDR3nt: TGTGCCAGCACCCTCGGGGGGCTGTACGAGCAGTACTTC
CDR3aa: CASTLGGLYEQYF
j_gene: TRBJ2-7
v_gene: TRBV12-3/TRBV12-4
d_gene: .
abundance: .

CDR3nt: TGTGCCAGCAGCCTAAAGGGGGCCTATGGCTACACCTTC
CDR3aa: CASSLKGAYGYTF
j_gene: TRBJ1-2
v_gene: TRBV28
d_gene: TRBD1
abundance: once

CDR3nt: TGTGCCAGCAGCTTCGAAGAGACCCAGTACTTC
CDR3aa: CASSFEETQYF
j_gene: TRBJ2-5
v_gene: TRBV5-4
d_gene: .
abundance: .

CDR3nt: TGTGCCAGCAGCTTACGTGAGGGGGCGGGGGAAAAACTGTTTTTT
CDR3aa: CASSLREGAGEKLFF
j_gene: TRBJ1-4
v_gene: TRBV7-6
d_gene: TRBD1
abundance: .

CDR3nt: TGCGCCAGCAGTCCGGACCTCTATGGCTACACCTTC
CDR3aa: CASSPDLYGYTF
j_gene: TRBJ1-2
v_gene: TRBV10-1
d_gene: .
abundance: .

CDR3nt: TGTGCCAGCAGTGACTCTTACGGGGGATACAATGAGCAGTTCTTC
CDR3aa: CASSDSYGGYNEQFF
j_gene: TRBJ2-1
v_gene: TRBV6-4
d_gene: .
abundance: few

CDR3nt: TGCGCCAGCAGCCAACGGGGGGATCGGGGTACCGGGGAGCTGTTTTTT
CDR3aa: CASSQRGDRGTGELFF
j_gene: TRBJ2-2
v_gene: TRBV4-1
d_gene: TRBD2
abundance: few

CDR3nt: TGCGCCAGCAGCCCGGGGACTGCTGACTACGAGCAGTACTTC
CDR3aa: CASSPGTADYEQYF
j_gene: TRBJ2-7
v_gene: TRBV5-1
d_gene: .
abundance: .

CDR3nt: TGTGCCAGCAGTTATGAGGGGGGAAATTCTGGAAACACCATATATTTT
CDR3aa: CASSYEGGNSGNTIYF
j_gene: TRBJ1-3
v_gene: TRBV6-5
d_gene: .
abundance: .

CDR3nt: TGTGCCTGGAGTCAGGAGGACAGGGGGGTATACGAGCAGTACTTC
CDR3aa: CAWSQEDRGVYEQYF
j_gene: TRBJ2-7
v_gene: TRBV30
d_gene: TRBD1
abundance: .

CDR3nt: TGTGCCAGCAGCCAAGATTGGGGGAGCACTGAAGCTTTCTTT
CDR3aa: CASSQDWGSTEAFF
j_gene: TRBJ1-1
v_gene: TRBV3-1/TRBV3-2
d_gene: .
abundance: .

CDR3nt: TGTGCCACCCGGGACAGGGTCCCTGAAGCTTTCTTT
CDR3aa: CATRDRVPEAFF
j_gene: TRBJ1-1
v_gene: TRBV19
d_gene: TRBD1
abundance: .

CDR3nt: TGCAGCGTTGGACAGGCACAAGAGACCCAGTACTTC
CDR3aa: CSVGQAQETQYF
j_gene: TRBJ2-5
v_gene: TRBV29-1
d_gene: .
abundance: .

CDR3nt: TGTGCCAGCAGTTACTCCGGGGGGCATTCACCCCTCCACTTT
CDR3aa: CASSYSGGHSPLHF
j_gene: TRBJ1-6
v_gene: TRBV6-2/TRBV6-3
d_gene: .
abundance: once

CDR3nt: TGTGCCAGCAGCCCAGGGACAGCCCCACTACAAGAGTATGGCTACACCTTC
CDR3aa: CASSPGTAPLQEYGYTF
j_gene: TRBJ1-2
v_gene: TRBV7-2
d_gene: TRBD1
abundance: .

CDR3nt: TGTGCCAGTAGTATCTTTTTTGGCAATGAGCAGTTCTTC
CDR3aa: CASSIFFGNEQFF
j_gene: TRBJ2-1
v_gene: TRBV19
d_gene: .
abundance: .

CDR3nt: TGTGCCAGCAGCGTAGGACCGGGGGCCTACGAGCAGTACTTC
CDR3aa: CASSVGPGAYEQYF
j_gene: TRBJ2-7
v_gene: TRBV9
d_gene: .
abundance: .

CDR3nt: TGTGCCAGCAGTGACGCTGGGGCCAACGTCCTGACTTTC
CDR3aa: CASSDAGANVLTF
j_gene: TRBJ2-6
v_gene: TRBV25-1
d_gene: .
abundance: .

CDR3nt: TGTGCCAGCAGCTTAGTTTCGGTCGCTGGAAACACCATATATTTT
CDR3aa: CASSLVSVAGNTIYF
j_gene: TRBJ1-3
v_gene: TRBV7-9
d_gene: .
abundance: .

CDR3nt: TGTGCCAGCAGCCGCCGAGCGGGGGGGCCTCAAGATACGCAGTATTTT
CDR3aa: CASSRRAGGPQDTQYF
j_gene: TRBJ2-3
v_gene: TRBV7-2
d_gene: TRBD2
abundance: .

CDR3nt: TGTGCCAGCAGCTTAGGACAGGGGGGGCTTGATAATGAAAAACTGTTTTTT
CDR3aa: CASSLGQGGLDNEKLFF
j_gene: TRBJ1-4
v_gene: TRBV7-9
d_gene: TRBD1
abundance: .

CDR3nt: TGTGCCAGCAGCCAAGGATTAGCGGGGGGGCCAAGAGAGACCCAGTACTTC
CDR3aa: CASSQGLAGGPRETQYF
j_gene: TRBJ2-5
v_gene: TRBV3-1/TRBV3-2
d_gene: TRBD2
abundance: .

CDR3nt: TGTGCCAGCAGACTAGCGGGAGGTGAGCAGTACTTC
CDR3aa: CASRLAGGEQYF
j_gene: TRBJ2-7
v_gene: TRBV12-3/TRBV12-4
d_gene: TRBD2
abundance: .

CDR3nt: TGCGCCAGCAGCCGCATGGGGACAGGGAAGCAGTTCTTC
CDR3aa: CASSRMGTGKQFF
j_gene: TRBJ2-1
v_gene: TRBV4-3
d_gene: TRBD1
abundance: few

CDR3nt: TGCGCCAGCAGCCAGGATCCAACAACAGGGTTCGGTAATGAAAAACTGTTTTTT
CDR3aa: CASSQDPTTGFGNEKLFF
j_gene: TRBJ1-4
v_gene: TRBV4-3
d_gene: .
abundance: .

CDR3nt: TGTGCCAGCATCTACGCGGGGGTAGGGGCCGGGGAGCTGTTTTTT
CDR3aa: CASIYAGVGAGELFF
j_gene: TRBJ2-2
v_gene: TRBV6-6
d_gene: TRBD2
abundance: .

CDR3nt: TGTGCCAGCAGCAAAGCCCAGGGAGGGGTTAATATTCAGTTCTTC
CDR3aa: CASSKAQGGVNIQFF
j_gene: TRBJ2-1
v_gene: TRBV21-1
d_gene: .
abundance: .

CDR3nt: TGTGCCAGCAGCGGGCCGTACAGGGTGTCCTATAATTCACCCCTCCACTTT
CDR3aa: CASSGPYRVSYNSPLHF
j_gene: TRBJ1-6
v_gene: TRBV9
d_gene: .
abundance: .

CDR3nt: TGTGCCAGCAGCTTTTCGTCTCTCTACAATGAGCAGTTCTTC
CDR3aa: CASSFSSLYNEQFF
j_gene: TRBJ2-1
v_gene: TRBV5-6
d_gene: .
abundance: .

CDR3nt: TGTGCCAGCAGGGAGACACAGGGGTTGGGCGGTGAAGCTTTCTTT
CDR3aa: CASRETQGLGGEAFF
j_gene: TRBJ1-1
v_gene: TRBV5-6
d_gene: TRBD1
abundance: .

CDR3nt: TGTGCCAGCAGTCCCGGGAGGATGGGAGGCTACACCTTC
CDR3aa: CASSPGRMGGYTF
j_gene: TRBJ1-2
v_gene: TRBV12-3/TRBV12-4
d_gene: .
abundance: .

CDR3nt: TGTGCCAGCAATGAGACCGCACCATATAATTCACCCCTCCACTTT
CDR3aa: CASNETAPYNSPLHF
j_gene: TRBJ1-6
v_gene: TRBV3-1/TRBV3-2
d_gene: .
abundance: .